This is a list of T cell receptor beta chains from one sample in a study of blood T cell repertoires in COVID-19. This table comes from immunoSEQ multiplex PCR, and its TCRdb copy is limited to in-frame clones, with some not included. The sample consists of 110,000 or so clones, approximately 81% of them appearing once. Sample: peripheral blood. Receptors originate from a human donor in a cohort sampled during active COVID-19. The CDR3 runs from the conserved cysteine through the conserved F or W. A D gene is named only where the DNA matches it firmly. Size is stated for part of the rows, as once, few or many counts, or as a class when the clone is expanded.

CDR3aa,CDR3nt,abundance,j_gene,v_gene,d_gene
CASSVEERPQETQYF,TGTGCCAGCAGCGTAGAAGAGCGGCCCCAAGAGACCCAGTACTTC,NA,TRBJ2-5,TRBV9,NA
CASSQDFLSGNTIYF,TGTGCCAGCAGCCAAGATTTTTTATCTGGAAACACCATATATTTT,NA,TRBJ1-3,TRBV4-2,NA
CASSLVGHLVF,TGCGCCAGCAGCTTGGTGGGTCATCTAGTCTTT,NA,TRBJ1-1,TRBV5-1,NA
CAWSGEDRVTTDTQYF,TGTGCCTGGAGTGGAGAAGACAGGGTAACCACAGATACGCAGTATTTT,NA,TRBJ2-3,TRBV30,TRBD1
CASSEFVAEPYEQYF,TGTGCCAGCAGTGAATTTGTAGCGGAACCCTACGAGCAGTACTTC,few,TRBJ2-7,TRBV2,NA
CASFPKGRGQFNQPQHF,TGTGCCAGTTTCCCTAAGGGCAGGGGGCAGTTCAATCAGCCCCAGCATTTT,NA,TRBJ1-5,TRBV19,TRBD1
CASSVRPGGYEQFF,TGTGCCAGTAGTGTCCGACCAGGTGGCTATGAGCAGTTCTTC,NA,TRBJ2-1,TRBV19,NA
CASSLPQGYGYTF,TGTGCCAGCAGCTTGCCTCAGGGGTATGGCTACACCTTC,few,TRBJ1-2,TRBV5-6,NA
CASSLTENTEAFF,TGTGCCAGCAGCTTGACAGAGAACACTGAAGCTTTCTTT,NA,TRBJ1-1,TRBV7-2,NA
CASSLWGTGGGNTEAFF,TGTGCCAGCAGTTTATGGGGTACAGGCGGTGGAAACACTGAAGCTTTCTTT,NA,TRBJ1-1,TRBV27,NA
CSVEEGGNQPQHF,TGCAGCGTTGAAGAAGGCGGGAATCAGCCCCAGCATTTT,few,TRBJ1-5,TRBV29-1,NA
CASSLDSSYNEQFF,TGTGCCAGCAGCTTGGATAGCTCCTACAATGAGCAGTTCTTC,NA,TRBJ2-1,TRBV5-4,NA
CSGERASGAHYNEQFF,TGCAGCGGTGAAAGGGCGTCAGGGGCCCATTACAATGAGCAGTTCTTC,NA,TRBJ2-1,TRBV29-1,NA
CASSPVGGQGIRYEQYF,TGTGCCAGCAGCCCAGTAGGAGGGCAGGGAATACGGTACGAGCAGTACTTC,once,TRBJ2-7,TRBV7-9,NA
CASSQEADRHYGYTF,TGCGCCAGCAGCCAAGAGGCCGACAGGCACTATGGCTACACCTTC,NA,TRBJ1-2,TRBV4-3,NA
CASRPQGASYEQYF,TGTGCCAGCAGGCCGCAGGGGGCGTCCTACGAGCAGTACTTC,NA,TRBJ2-7,TRBV28,TRBD1
CASSESSRVSSYEQYF,TGTGCCAGCAGTGAGTCTTCCAGGGTGAGCTCCTACGAGCAGTACTTC,NA,TRBJ2-7,TRBV6-1,NA